This T cell receptor beta chain was identified during a study of blood T cell repertoires in COVID-19. Overall study: There were acute and convalescent COVID-19 samples, and they came from the United States, Italy and Spain. Sample material is recorded as cDNA or gDNA derived from T cells, B-cell-depleted T cells, or PBMCs.

V trimming: 0 bases; J trimming: 5 bases; junction bases outside the gene matches: 7. This CDR3 region has 17 residues. Germline assignment: CDR1 SGHTA and CDR2 FQGTGA. In the source study's methods: Amplifying reference gene primers gave estimates of nucleated cell counts. Assay: immunoSEQ multiplex PCR; the TCRdb copy retains only in-frame clones and omits some. The V and J calls and clone size come from that table; D and trimming were worked out from the DNA. The table has 130,000 to 150,000 clones, around 84% seen once. This clone occurred once. This chain joins TRBV7-3 and TRBJ2-1, with 10 bases that match TRBD2. Sequenced sample: peripheral blood. This clonotype originated in a woman aged 50 to 60 in a cohort sampled during active or convalescent COVID-19. This CDR3 reads CASSLTGGAGGHNEQFF. CDR3 nucleotide sequence: TGTGCCAGCAGCTTAACGGGAGGAGCGGGGGGGCACAATGAGCAGTTCTTC.